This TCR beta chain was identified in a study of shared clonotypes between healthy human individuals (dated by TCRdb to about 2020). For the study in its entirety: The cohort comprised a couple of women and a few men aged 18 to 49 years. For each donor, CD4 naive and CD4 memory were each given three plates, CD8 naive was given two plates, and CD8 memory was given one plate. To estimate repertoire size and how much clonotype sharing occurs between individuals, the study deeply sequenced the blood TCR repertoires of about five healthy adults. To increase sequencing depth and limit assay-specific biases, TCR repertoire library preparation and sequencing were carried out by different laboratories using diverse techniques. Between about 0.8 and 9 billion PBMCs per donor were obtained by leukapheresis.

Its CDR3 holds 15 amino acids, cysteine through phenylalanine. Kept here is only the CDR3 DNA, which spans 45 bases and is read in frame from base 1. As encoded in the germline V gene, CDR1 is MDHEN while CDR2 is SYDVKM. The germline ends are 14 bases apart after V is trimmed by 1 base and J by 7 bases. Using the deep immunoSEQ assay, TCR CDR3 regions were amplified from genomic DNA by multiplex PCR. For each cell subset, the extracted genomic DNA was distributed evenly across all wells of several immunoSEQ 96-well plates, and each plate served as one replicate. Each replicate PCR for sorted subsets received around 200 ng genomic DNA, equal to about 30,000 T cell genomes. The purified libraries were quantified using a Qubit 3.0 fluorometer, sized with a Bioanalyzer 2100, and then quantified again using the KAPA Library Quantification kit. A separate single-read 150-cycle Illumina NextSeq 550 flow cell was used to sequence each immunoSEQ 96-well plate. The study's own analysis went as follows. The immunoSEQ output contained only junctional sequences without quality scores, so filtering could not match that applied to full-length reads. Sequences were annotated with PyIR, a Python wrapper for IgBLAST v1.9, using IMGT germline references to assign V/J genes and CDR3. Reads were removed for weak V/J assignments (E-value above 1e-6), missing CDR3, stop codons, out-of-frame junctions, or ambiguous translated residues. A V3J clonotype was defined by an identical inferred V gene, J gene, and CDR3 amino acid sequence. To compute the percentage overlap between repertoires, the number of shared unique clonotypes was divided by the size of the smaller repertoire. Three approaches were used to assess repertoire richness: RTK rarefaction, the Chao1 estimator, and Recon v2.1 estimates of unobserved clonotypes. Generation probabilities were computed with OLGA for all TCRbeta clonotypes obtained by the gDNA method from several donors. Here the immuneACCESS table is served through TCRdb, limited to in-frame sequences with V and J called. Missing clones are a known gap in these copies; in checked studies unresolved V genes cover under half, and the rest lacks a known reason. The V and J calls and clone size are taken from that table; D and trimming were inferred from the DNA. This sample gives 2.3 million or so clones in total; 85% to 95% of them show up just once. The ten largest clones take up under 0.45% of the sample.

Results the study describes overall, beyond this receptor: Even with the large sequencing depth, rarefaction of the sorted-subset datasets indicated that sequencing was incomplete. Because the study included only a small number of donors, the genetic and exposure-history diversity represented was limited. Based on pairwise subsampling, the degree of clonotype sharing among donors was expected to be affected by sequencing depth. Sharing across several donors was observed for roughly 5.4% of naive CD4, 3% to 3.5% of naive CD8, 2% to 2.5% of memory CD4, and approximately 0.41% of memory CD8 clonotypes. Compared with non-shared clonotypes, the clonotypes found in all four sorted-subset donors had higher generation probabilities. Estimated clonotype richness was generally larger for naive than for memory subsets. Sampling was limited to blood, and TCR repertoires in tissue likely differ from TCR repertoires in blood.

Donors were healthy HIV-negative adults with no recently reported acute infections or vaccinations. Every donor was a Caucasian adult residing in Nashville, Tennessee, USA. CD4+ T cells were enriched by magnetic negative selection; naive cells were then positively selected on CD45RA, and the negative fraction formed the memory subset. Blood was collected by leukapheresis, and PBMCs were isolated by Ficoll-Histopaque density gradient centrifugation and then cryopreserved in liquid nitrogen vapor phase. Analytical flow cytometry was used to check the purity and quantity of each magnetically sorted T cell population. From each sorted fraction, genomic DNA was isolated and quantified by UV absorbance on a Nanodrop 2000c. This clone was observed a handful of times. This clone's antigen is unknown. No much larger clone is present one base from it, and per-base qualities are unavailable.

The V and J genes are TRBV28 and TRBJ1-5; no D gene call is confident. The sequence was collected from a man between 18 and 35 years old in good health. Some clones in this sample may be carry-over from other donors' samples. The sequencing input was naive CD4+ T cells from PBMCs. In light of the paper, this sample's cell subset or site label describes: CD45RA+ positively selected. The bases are TGTGCCAGCAGTTTATATCGAAGGGCCGAACAGCCCCAGCATTTT. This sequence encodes CASSLYRRAEQPQHF.